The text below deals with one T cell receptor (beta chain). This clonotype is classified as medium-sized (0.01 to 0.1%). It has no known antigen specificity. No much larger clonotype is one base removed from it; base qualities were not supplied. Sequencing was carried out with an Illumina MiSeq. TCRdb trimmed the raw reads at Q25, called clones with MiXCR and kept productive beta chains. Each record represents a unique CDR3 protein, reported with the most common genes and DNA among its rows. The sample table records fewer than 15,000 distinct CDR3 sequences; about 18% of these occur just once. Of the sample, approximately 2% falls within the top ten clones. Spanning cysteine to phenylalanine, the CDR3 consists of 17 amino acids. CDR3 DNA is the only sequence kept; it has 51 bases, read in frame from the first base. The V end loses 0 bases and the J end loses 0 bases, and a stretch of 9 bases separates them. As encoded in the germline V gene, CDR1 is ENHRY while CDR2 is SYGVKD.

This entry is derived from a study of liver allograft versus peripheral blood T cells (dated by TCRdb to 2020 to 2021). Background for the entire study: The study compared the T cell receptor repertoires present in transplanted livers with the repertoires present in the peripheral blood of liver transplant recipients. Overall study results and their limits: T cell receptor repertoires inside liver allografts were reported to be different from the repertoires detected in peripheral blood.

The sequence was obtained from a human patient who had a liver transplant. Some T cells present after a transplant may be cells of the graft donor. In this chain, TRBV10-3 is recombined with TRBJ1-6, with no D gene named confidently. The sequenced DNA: TGTGCCATCAGTGAGTCAATGTCGGGCTCCTATAATTCACCCCTCCACTTT. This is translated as CAISESMSGSYNSPLHF.